Listed below are T cell receptor beta chains from one sample, sequenced in a study of immune heterogeneity within non-small cell lung tumors. Via MiXCR, TCRdb re-called the multiplex PCR reads, giving one row per CDR3 protein. The profile shows 9,500 to 11,000 distinct CDR3 sequences, 15% to 25% of them singletons. The material sequenced was lung tumor tissue. Source of these receptors: a man aged 55 to 69 with non-small cell lung cancer. The CDR3 runs from the conserved cysteine through the conserved F or W. The order of the fields is D gene, J gene, V gene, clone size, CDR3 DNA, CDR3 protein. The D gene is left open where the match is weak. Some rows mark clone size as missing; the rest say once, few, many or name a class of expanded clone.

TRBD1 | TRBJ2-7 | TRBV19 | many | TGTGCCAGTAGTATGTCGGGACAGGGCCGCGAGCAGTACTTC | CASSMSGQGREQYF
NA | TRBJ1-4 | TRBV6-1 | medium-sized | TGTGCCAGCGCTACAGGGAAGGAGGCTAATGAAAAACTGTTTTTT | CASATGKEANEKLFF
TRBD2 | TRBJ2-7 | TRBV20-1 | NA | TGCAGTGCTGGGGGGGGCGGGAGGGCGCGGCAGTACTTC | CSAGGGGRARQYF
TRBD2 | TRBJ2-1 | TRBV7-2 | NA | TGTGCCAGCAGCTTACTTTTTAGCGGGAGGTTTAATGAGCAGTTCTTC | CASSLLFSGRFNEQFF
TRBD1 | TRBJ1-2 | TRBV5-6 | medium-sized | TGTGCCAGCAGCCCCTACGACAGGGAAGACTATGGCTACACCTTC | CASSPYDREDYGYTF
NA | TRBJ1-5 | TRBV28 | medium-sized | TGTGCCAGCAGTTACAGCCTTAATCAGCCCCAGCATTTT | CASSYSLNQPQHF
TRBD1 | TRBJ2-7 | TRBV10-1 | many | TGCGCCAGCAGTGATTTGAGACAGGGGGTCTACGAGCAGTACTTC | CASSDLRQGVYEQYF
NA | TRBJ2-7 | TRBV2 | medium-sized | TGTGCCAGCAGTGTTAGCGAACCTCTGCACTTC | CASSVSEPLHF
NA | TRBJ1-4 | TRBV29-1 | NA | TGCAGCGCTACCCTAGGGACGGGGAATGAAAAACTGTTTTTT | CSATLGTGNEKLFF
NA | TRBJ1-2 | TRBV5-6 | NA | TGTGCCAGCAGCTTGGTAGGGTCAGGAGACGGCTACACCTTC | CASSLVGSGDGYTF
NA | TRBJ1-1 | TRBV14 | NA | TGTGCCAGCAGCCAAGCCGGAGGCGGATCGAACACTGAAGCTTTCTTT | CASSQAGGGSNTEAFF
NA | TRBJ2-2 | TRBV11-2 | NA | TGTGCCAGCAGCCTAGGGGGAGGCGCCGGGGAGCTGTTTTTT | CASSLGGGAGELFF
NA | TRBJ2-7 | TRBV7-3 | many | TGTGCCAGCAGCCGAACAGGGACCGAGCAGTACTTC | CASSRTGTEQYF
NA | TRBJ2-5 | TRBV6-1 | NA | TGTGCCAGCAGGCGGGACTCCCAAGAGACCCAGTACTTC | CASRRDSQETQYF
TRBD1 | TRBJ1-6 | TRBV19 | medium-sized | TGTGCCAGTAGTCCCCCCGGGACAGGGAGTTCACCCCTCCACTTT | CASSPPGTGSSPLHF
TRBD2 | TRBJ2-7 | TRBV28 | medium-sized | TGTGCCAGCAGTTTCAACAGACTAGCGGGGAACGAGCAGTACTTC | CASSFNRLAGNEQYF
TRBD1 | TRBJ2-7 | TRBV24-1 | medium-sized | TGTGCCACCAGTGACCCCGACAGGGCCTACGAGCAGTACTTC | CATSDPDRAYEQYF
NA | TRBJ1-1 | TRBV7-9 | NA | TGTGCCAGCAGCTCGGGAGCCCTCAGGGAGGCTTTCTTT | CASSSGALREAFF
TRBD1 | TRBJ1-6 | TRBV19 | few | TGTGCCAGTAGCAACAGGGGTGAAAATTCACTCCTCCACTTT | CASSNRGENSLLHF
TRBD2 | TRBJ2-3 | TRBV12-3/TRBV12-4 | medium-sized | TGTGCCAGCAGTTTTAGGGTAGCGGGGCCCACAGATACGCAGTATTTT | CASSFRVAGPTDTQYF
NA | TRBJ2-1 | TRBV15 | NA | TGTGCCACCAGCAGAGATCGGGCGGGGACGGGTAGTGAGCAGTTCTTC | CATSRDRAGTGSEQFF
TRBD1 | TRBJ2-7 | TRBV6-1 | medium-sized | TGTGCCAGCAGTGACCCCCCGGGACAGGGGGCAGTCGAGCAGTACTTC | CASSDPPGQGAVEQYF
NA | TRBJ2-2 | TRBV27 | many | TGTGCCAGCACCACCCGAAGGGAATACTACACCGGGGAGCTGTTTTTT | CASTTRREYYTGELFF
TRBD1 | TRBJ2-3 | TRBV5-1 | many | TGCGCCAGCAGCGAGGGACAGGGGAGCACAGATACGCAGTATTTT | CASSEGQGSTDTQYF
TRBD1 | TRBJ2-7 | TRBV29-1 | medium-sized | TGCAGCGTTGATGCTCTCCGGGACAGGGGGCCCTACGAGCAGTACTTC | CSVDALRDRGPYEQYF
NA | TRBJ1-1 | TRBV6-5 | NA | TGTGCCAGCAGTTTCTCTGCTGAAGCTTTCTTT | CASSFSAEAFF
TRBD1 | TRBJ1-1 | TRBV12-3/TRBV12-4 | large | TGTGCCAGCAGTGCGCAGGGGGACACTGAAGCTTTCTTT | CASSAQGDTEAFF
TRBD1 | TRBJ1-2 | TRBV3-1 | NA | TGTGCCAGCAGCTACCGGGCAGGGGGCGTTGGCTACACCTTC | CASSYRAGGVGYTF
TRBD1 | TRBJ2-7 | TRBV5-1 | medium-sized | TGCGCCAGCAGCTTGGGGGGACAGGCCTACGAGCAGTACTTC | CASSLGGQAYEQYF
TRBD1 | TRBJ2-7 | TRBV20-1 | large | TGCAGTGCTAGAGAAAGAGACAGGGGCGGAATCGAGCAGTACTTC | CSARERDRGGIEQYF
TRBD2 | TRBJ2-1 | TRBV20-1 | medium-sized | TGCAGTGCGGAAACTAGCGCAAAATACAATGAGCAGTTCTTC | CSAETSAKYNEQFF
NA | TRBJ2-3 | TRBV6-1 | NA | TGTGCCAGCAGTTTCTATCCTCAGGGGCATAGCACAGATACGCAGTATTTT | CASSFYPQGHSTDTQYF
TRBD1 | TRBJ1-5 | TRBV20-1 | NA | TGCAGTGCTAGAGGGGACAGTAGCAATCAGCCCCAGCATTTT | CSARGDSSNQPQHF
NA | TRBJ2-1 | TRBV4-1 | NA | TGCGCCAGCAGCCGAGGACCCGTCTACAATGAGCAGTTCTTC | CASSRGPVYNEQFF
NA | TRBJ2-3 | TRBV6-1 | NA | TGTGCCAGCAGTGAAGATAGGGATACGCAGTATTTT | CASSEDRDTQYF
NA | TRBJ2-5 | TRBV19 | NA | TGTGCCAGTAGCCGATCCACAGGGTGGGGAGAGACCCAGTACTTC | CASSRSTGWGETQYF
NA | TRBJ2-2 | TRBV10-1 | many | TGCGCCAGCAGTGTCGGAGGGGACACCGGGGAGCTGTTTTTT | CASSVGGDTGELFF
TRBD2 | TRBJ2-3 | TRBV3-1 | few | TGTGCCAGCAGCCTAGCGAGCGGGGCTACGCAGTATTTT | CASSLASGATQYF
NA | TRBJ2-3 | TRBV20-1 | few | TGCAGTGCTCTCGGACTTGTACAGGATACGCAGTATTTT | CSALGLVQDTQYF
TRBD1 | TRBJ2-3 | TRBV12-3/TRBV12-4 | medium-sized | TGTGCCAGCAGTCAACAGGGGCTCCGAACAGATACGCAGTATTTT | CASSQQGLRTDTQYF